Presented here are 20 T cell receptor beta chains from one specimen sequenced in a study of identical twins. TCRdb processed the 5' RACE reads anew with MiXCR; each CDR3 protein has one entry. The table records approximately 190,000 distinct CDR3 sequences, around a sixth of them present only once. These data were likewise used in another study, on T cells expressing NK-cell markers.

The sample taken for sequencing was CD8+ T cells sorted from blood. Source of these receptors: a young woman in good health.

This clonotype was counted a few times. This chain uses TRBV27 with TRBJ2-7; TRBD1 matches 8 bases. The CDR3 extends over 14 amino acids. Looked up from germline, CDR1 is MNHEY and CDR2 is SMNVEV (reference sequence). Unmatched junction bases numbered 3, after V lost 3 bases and J lost 2 bases. CDR3 region: CASSLLGQAYEQYF. DNA for the CDR3: TGTGCCAGCAGTTTGCTGGGACAGGCCTACGAGCAGTACTTC.

This clonotype has a handful of counts. CDR3 sequence: CASSSIANTGELFF. As DNA, the CDR3 is TGTGCCAGCAGCTCTATCGCGAACACCGGGGAGCTGTTTTTT. The V call is TRBV7-7, the J call TRBJ2-2, with D uncertain. The V gene lost 4 bases and the J gene lost 0 bases, with 6 bases spanning the gap. This CDR3 region has 14 residues. Per the germline V gene, CDR1 is SSHAT and CDR2 is FNYEAQ (reference sequence). Supplemented by reference TRBV7-7 and TRBJ2-2, the full variable domain reads GAGVSQSPRYKVTKRGQDVTLRCDPISSHATLYWYQQALGQGPEFLTYFNYEAQPDKSGLPSDRFSAERPEGSISTLTIQRTEQRDSAMYRCASSSIANTGELFFGEGSRLTVL.

This clonotype was seen a few times. The CDR3 sequence is CATSLGFTNQPQHF. Here the CDR3 DNA reads TGTGCCACCAGCTTAGGGTTCACCAATCAGCCCCAGCATTTT. The chain links TRBV15 to TRBJ1-5; D uncertain. The CDR3 consists of 14 residues. The germline gives CDR1 LNHNV, CDR2 YYDKDF (reference sequence). Trimming cost V 5 bases and J 3 bases, with 11 bases left between them.

This clonotype was detected only a few times. The rearrangement joins TRBV11-2 to TRBJ2-5, with TRBD1 matching 9 bases. Losses at the gene ends were 2 bases for V and 4 bases for J; bases not matched to a gene: 8. Germline values: CDR1 SGHAT, CDR2 FQNNGV. The CDR3 is made up of 16 amino acids. The CDR3 loop is CASSLSRDRVGETQYF. CDR3 nucleotide sequence: TGTGCCAGCAGCTTAAGTAGGGACAGGGTCGGAGAGACCCAGTACTTC.

The rearrangement joins TRBV11-2 to TRBJ2-3; possibly TRBD2 for D (5 bases). V was pared by 3 bases and J by 1 base, with 8 bases between. The CDR3 covers 14 residues. Germline V gene lookup returns CDR1 SGHAT and CDR2 FQNNGV. The CDR3 loop reads CASSLRARTDTQYF. CDR3 DNA sequence: TGTGCCAGCAGCTTGCGGGCACGCACAGATACGCAGTATTTT.

This clonotype was counted a few times. The chain carries TRBV12-3 or TRBV12-4 and TRBJ2-1, with 8 bases lining up with TRBD2. V was pared by 7 bases and J by 6 bases, with 8 bases of the junction left unmatched. The CDR3 totals 14 residues. The CDR3 nucleotides are TGTGCCAGCATGGGGACTAGTTCCGGCAATGAGCAGTTCTTC. Its protein is CASMGTSSGNEQFF.

The V call is TRBV20-1, the J call TRBJ1-2; unclear D gene. This CDR3 has 13 amino acids. CDR1 is DFQATT, CDR2 SNEGSKA, per germline (reference sequence). Deletions cut 6 bases from V and 8 bases from J, with 19 bases between. DNA for the CDR3: TGCAGTGCCGCGGAAACTCCGACCGGCGGCTACACCTTC. It yields the protein CSAAETPTGGYTF.

The rearrangement uses TRBV12-3 or TRBV12-4 and TRBJ2-3; 9 positions agree with TRBD1. J was trimmed by 5 bases and V by 6 bases; bases with no gene match: 6. The length of the CDR3 is 14 residues. The CDR3 sequence is CASRRQGGEDTQYF. The CDR3 DNA follows: TGTGCCAGCAGGAGACAGGGGGGAGAAGATACGCAGTATTTT.

The chain recombines TRBV12-3 or TRBV12-4 with TRBJ1-1; unclear D gene. The germline V and J ends were trimmed by 3 bases and 1 base, with 6 bases remaining between them. The CDR3 is made up of 13 amino acids. The CDR3 DNA follows: TGTGCCAGCAGTTTTAACCCGAACACTGAAGCTTTCTTT. It codes for CASSFNPNTEAFF.

This clonotype came up a few times. The CDR3 spells CSARDRVRLNEQYF. The CDR3, as DNA: TGCAGTGCTAGGGACAGGGTTCGTTTGAACGAGCAGTACTTC. The chain links TRBV20-1 to TRBJ2-7; 8 nucleotides match TRBD1. From germline, CDR1 is DFQATT and CDR2 SNEGSKA (reference sequence). Unmatched junction bases numbered 9, after V lost 3 bases and J lost 5 bases. CDR3 length equals 14 residues.

The rearrangement uses TRBV12-3 or TRBV12-4 and TRBJ2-7; 11 bases align to TRBD1. The CDR3 consists of 13 residues. The V gene end was trimmed by 9 bases and the J gene end by 7 bases; junction bases not matched to a gene: 8. The CDR3 DNA sequence: TGTGCCAGTAGGACAGGGGGCTTGAATGAGCAGTACTTC. Its translation is CASRTGGLNEQYF.

The count of this clonotype is one. The chain has TRBV3-1 and TRBJ2-7; no clear D. From germline, CDR1 is LGHDT and CDR2 YNNKEL (reference sequence). Trimming took 0 bases from V and 2 from J, leaving 17 bases between them. The CDR3 sequence is 17 residues long. This chain's CDR3 is CASSQDIEGRRPYEQYF. CDR3 sequence (DNA): TGTGCCAGCAGCCAAGATATTGAAGGCAGGCGGCCCTACGAGCAGTACTTC.

The sample holds a few counts of this clonotype. The rearrangement uses TRBV9 and TRBJ2-7; no clear D. CDR1 and CDR2 from the germline V gene are SGDLS and YYNGEE. The V end was cut by 4 bases, the J end by 0 bases, with 11 bases between. This CDR3 region has 14 residues. In DNA, the CDR3 is TGTGCCAGCAGCTTGGGCTCCCACTCCTACGAGCAGTACTTC. It codes for CASSLGSHSYEQYF.

This clonotype was seen only a few times. The chain carries TRBV20-1 and TRBJ2-2; D is undetermined. V lost 5 bases and J 5 bases, leaving 9 bases between the germline ends. The CDR3 totals 12 residues. Per the germline V gene, CDR1 is DFQATT and CDR2 is SNEGSKA (reference sequence). DNA of the CDR3: TGCAGTGCTCATAGCCGTACCGGGGAGCTGTTTTTT. Its protein is CSAHSRTGELFF.

CDR3 in amino acids: CASSPLQGAGTEAFF. The CDR3 coding sequence is TGTGCCAGCAGCCCGTTACAGGGGGCCGGCACTGAAGCTTTCTTT. The chain recombines TRBV7-9 with TRBJ1-1; 9 nucleotides agree with TRBD1. Trimming cost V 5 bases and J 4 bases; bases outside gene matches: 8. Germline V gives CDR1 SEHNR, CDR2 FQNEAQ (reference sequence). The CDR3 extends over 15 amino acids.

J is TRBJ2-1 and V is TRBV6-1; no firm D call. Trimming left V 8 bases short and J 6 bases short, with 14 bases between. Germline CDR1 MNHNS, CDR2 SASEGT. The CDR3 runs to 13 residues. The DNA for the CDR3 is TGTGCCAGCGGGCATCCGGTAATCAATGAGCAGTTCTTC. Its translation is CASGHPVINEQFF.

This chain connects TRBV30 to TRBJ2-3, with TRBD2 matching 10 bases. The CDR3 extends over 16 amino acids. The J segment lost 3 bases and the V segment lost 1 base, leaving 7 bases of the junction unmatched. Germline V CDR1 and CDR2: GTSNPN, SVGIG (reference sequence). The CDR3 bases are TGTGCCTGGAGTGAGGCTAGCGGGAGCGTAACAGATACGCAGTATTTT. Its protein is CAWSEASGSVTDTQYF.

The V and J genes are TRBV30 and TRBJ1-1; the match to TRBD1 covers 8 bases. Trimming removed 5 bases from V and 9 bases from J; junction bases left unmatched: 11. CDR1 and CDR2 (germline): GTSNPN, SVGIG (reference sequence). This CDR3 has 13 amino acids. The CDR3: CAWDSGTGVKAFF. Here the CDR3 DNA reads TGTGCCTGGGATTCCGGGACAGGAGTTAAAGCTTTCTTT.

V usage is TRBV4-3 and J usage is TRBJ2-2; 9 bases line up with TRBD2. This CDR3 comprises 16 residues. Germline V gives CDR1 LGHNA, CDR2 YSLEER. V lost 0 bases to trimming and J lost 8 bases; unmatched junction nucleotides: 7. CDR3 DNA: TGCGCCAGCAGCCAAGATTGGCGGGAGGGTTATGGGGAGCTGTTTTTT. This gives the protein CASSQDWREGYGELFF.

The chain's CDR3 is CSVEDRSGLAEQFF. The CDR3 bases are TGCAGCGTTGAAGATCGCTCGGGGTTGGCTGAGCAGTTCTTC. The chain links TRBV29-1 to TRBJ2-1; maybe TRBD2 (5 bases). Trimming took off 0 bases at V and 9 bases at J, with 15 bases between the two ends. This CDR3 region has 14 residues. Germline CDR1 SQVTM, CDR2 ANQGSEA.